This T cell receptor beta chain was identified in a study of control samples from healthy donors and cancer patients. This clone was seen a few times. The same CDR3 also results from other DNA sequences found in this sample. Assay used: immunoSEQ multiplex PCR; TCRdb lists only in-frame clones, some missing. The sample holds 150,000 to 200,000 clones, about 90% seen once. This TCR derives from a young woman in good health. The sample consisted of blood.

In DNA form, the CDR3 reads TGTGCCAGCAGCTTACGAAGAGGGGACTCCTACAATGAGCAGTTCTTC. Protein: CASSLRRGDSYNEQFF. J is TRBJ2-1 and V is TRBV7-3, with D possibly called TRBD1 or TRBD2 (5 bases each). The CDR3 covers 16 residues. Germline V gene sequence: CDR1 SGHTA, CDR2 FQGTGA. The V end was cut by 2 bases, the J end by 0 bases, with 11 bases between.